This note documents a single T cell receptor (beta chain) sequence. In the authors' workflow: Amplification from reference gene primers served as the basis for estimated nucleated cell counts. Clones were sequenced by immunoSEQ multiplex PCR, and TCRdb holds only the in-frame ones, with some missing. That table supplies the V and J calls and clone size; D and trimming were determined from the DNA. The data show 150,000 or so clones, about nine tenths seen once. The data derive from a study of blood T cell repertoires in COVID-19. Study-wide context: The United States, Italy and Spain supplied acute and convalescent COVID-19 samples. T cells, B-cell-depleted T cells, or PBMCs provided the cDNA or gDNA that served as material.

Between the trimmed V and J ends, which lost 2 bases and 2 bases, there was a span of 7 bases. The CDR3 spans 13 residues. CDR1 and CDR2 from the germline V gene are MNHEY and SMNVEV (reference sequence). The TCR comes from an elderly man with acute or convalescent COVID-19. The rearrangement uses TRBV27 and TRBJ2-7; TRBD1 might be the D (5 bases). The sequencing input was peripheral blood. Here the CDR3 DNA reads TGTGCCAGCAGTTTAGACAGAGCCTACGAGCAGTACTTC. This gives the protein CASSLDRAYEQYF.